One sample yielded the 9 T cell receptor beta chains listed below, sequenced in a study of Graves' ophthalmopathy and Graves' hyperthyroidism. Scientists amplified the TCR beta CDR3 regions from RNA transcripts. An opening RT-PCR round employed HTBI primers and preceded a second-round multiplex PCR. TCRdb reanalysed the multiplex PCR reads using MiXCR and keeps one entry per CDR3 protein. The sample yields roughly 160,000 distinct CDR3 sequences, roughly 36% seen once. The sequencing sample was made of peripheral blood. The receptors derive from a man aged 25 to 40 with Graves' ophthalmopathy.

This clonotype appeared many times. The J gene is TRBJ2-7, the V gene TRBV12-3 or TRBV12-4; TRBD2 aligns across 8 bases. CDR3 size: 15 residues. J lost 6 bases, V lost 3 bases, and 10 bases had no gene match. The CDR3: CASSFVGRAWLEQYF. The CDR3 DNA is TGTGCCAGCAGTTTTGTCGGGAGGGCCTGGCTCGAGCAGTACTTC.

The rearrangement joins TRBV30 to TRBJ2-7, with 7 nucleotides matching TRBD2. With V trimmed by 1 base and J by 9 bases, 9 bases remained unmatched. CDR3 length equals 13 residues. Germline CDR1 and CDR2: GTSNPN and SVGIG (reference sequence). Written as DNA, the CDR3 is TGTGCCTGGAGTGGGGTTGCGGGAGAAGGGCAGTACTTC. Amino acid sequence: CAWSGVAGEGQYF.

This clonotype was recorded many times. This chain links TRBV18 with TRBJ1-6; D not certain. The CDR3 is 12 amino acids. CDR1 and CDR2 from the germline V gene are KGHSH and LQKENI. Trimming took 5 bases from V and 5 from J, leaving 4 bases between them. The CDR3 loop is CASSSDNSPLHF. The CDR3 DNA sequence: TGTGCCAGCTCATCAGATAATTCACCCCTCCACTTT.

The V call is TRBV6-2 or TRBV6-3, the J call TRBJ2-7; D is ambiguous. The CDR3 has 13 amino acids. Germline CDR1 MNHEY, CDR2 SVGEGT. Trimming cost V 7 bases and J 0 bases, with 10 bases left between them. CDR3 region: CASTYTASYEQYF. The CDR3 DNA follows: TGTGCCAGCACCTACACAGCCTCCTACGAGCAGTACTTC.

This clonotype came up many times. V is TRBV6-4 and J is TRBJ2-3, with 8 bases that match TRBD2. Germline CDR1 and CDR2: MRHNA and SNTAGT. V dropped 6 bases and J dropped 4; count of bases not matched to a gene: 15. The CDR3 has 17 residues. The CDR3 DNA reads TGTGCCAGCAGGACGAGACTAGCGAGGCCCCCCCCAGATACGCAGTATTTT. Translating gives CASRTRLARPPPDTQYF.

This clonotype was seen ten or more times. The chain links TRBV11-2 to TRBJ2-5, with D perhaps TRBD1 (6 bases). CDR3 length: 17 amino acids. Germline-derived CDR1 and CDR2 are SGHAT and FQNNGV. Deletions cut 5 bases from V and 2 bases from J, with 21 bases between. CDR3 DNA: TGTGCCAGCAGCGGAGATGGTGGGGGCAGGAGGCAAGAGACCCAGTACTTC. Translating it yields CASSGDGGGRRQETQYF.

This clonotype has only one observation. The V and J genes are TRBV28 and TRBJ2-7; a possible D gene is TRBD2 (5 bases). This CDR3 contains 14 residues. The germline V gene encodes CDR1 MDHEN and CDR2 SYDVKM. Trimming took 3 bases from V and 3 from J, leaving 12 bases between them. The CDR3 region is CASSLDSTLYEQYF. DNA for the CDR3: TGTGCCAGCAGTTTGGACTCGACGCTCTACGAGCAGTACTTC.

This clonotype showed up many times. The chain has TRBV27 and TRBJ2-2; 8 bases line up with TRBD2. With V trimmed by 7 bases and J by 1 base, 14 bases remained unmatched. In germline, CDR1 is MNHEY, CDR2 SMNVEV (reference sequence). The CDR3 extends over 18 amino acids. The CDR3 sequence is CASTPGGWLARNTGELFF. CDR3 bases: TGTGCCAGCACCCCGGGGGGGTGGCTAGCGCGGAACACCGGGGAGCTGTTTTTT.

The CDR3 here is CASRPGLAAIMEETQYF. The DNA of the CDR3 is TGTGCCAGCAGACCGGGACTAGCGGCCATAATGGAAGAGACCCAGTACTTC. The V gene is TRBV6-1, the J gene TRBJ2-5; 11 nucleotides align to TRBD2. The CDR3 extends over 17 amino acids. V was clipped by 6 bases and J by 3 bases; unmatched bases: 12. Germline loops: CDR1 MNHNS, CDR2 SASEGT.